This entry lists 19 T cell receptor beta chains sequenced from one sample in a study of siplizumab effects on memory and regulatory T cells. Some clones are missing from TCRdb's copy, which holds only in-frame ones; the method was immunoSEQ multiplex PCR. The sample carries about 100,000 clones, 80% to 95% recorded once. Sequencing was performed on non-Treg CD4+ T cells sorted from blood. The receptors were gathered from a human donor in good health.

V gene TRBV5-8 combines with J gene TRBJ2-2; D is possibly TRBD2 (6 bases). The CDR3 extends over 16 amino acids. Trimming shortened V by 3 bases and J by 4 bases, and 16 bases separated the two germline ends. The germline CDR1 and CDR2 sequences are SGHTS and YDEGEE. The CDR3 DNA follows: TGTGCCAGCAGCTGGAGGGACCTGGGGCTCACCGGGGAGCTGTTTTTT. Amino acid sequence: CASSWRDLGLTGELFF.

This clone was recorded once. This chain links TRBV2 with TRBJ2-5; 7 nucleotides agree with TRBD1. Germline V gives CDR1 SNHLY, CDR2 FYNNEI. This CDR3 spans 14 amino acids. The J segment lost 4 bases and the V segment lost 7 bases, leaving 9 bases of the junction unmatched. In DNA form, the CDR3 reads TGTGCCAGCAAACCTGGGACAGTGGCAGAGACCCAGTACTTC. This translates into CASKPGTVAETQYF.

The chain combines TRBV5-1 with TRBJ2-6; unclear D gene. The V end was cut by 3 bases, the J end by 1 base, with 11 bases between. This CDR3 spans 16 amino acids. Germline CDR1 and CDR2: SGHRS and YFSETQ. The CDR3 DNA sequence: TGCGCCAGCAGCTCTGCCAGCCCGTCTGGGGCCAACGTCCTGACTTTC. It specifies CASSSASPSGANVLTF.

This clone was picked up one time. The chain couples TRBV7-8 to TRBJ1-1; no reliable D call. The CDR3 runs 14 residues. The V end was cut by 1 base, the J end by 1 base, with 7 bases between. Germline CDR1 is SGHVS and CDR2 is FQNEAQ. In nucleotides, the CDR3 is TGTGCCAGCAGCTTAGGGACCGAGAACACTGAAGCTTTCTTT. As protein: CASSLGTENTEAFF.

The rearrangement links TRBV18 to TRBJ1-1; D not resolved. Between the trimmed V and J ends, which lost 6 bases and 1 base, there was a span of 9 bases. The germline gives CDR1 KGHSH, CDR2 LQKENI. This CDR3 is 13 amino acids long. The CDR3 spells CASSPDTNTEAFF. The CDR3 bases are TGTGCCAGCTCCCCCGACACGAACACTGAAGCTTTCTTT.

V is TRBV20-1 and J is TRBJ2-1; D unclear. The V gene lost 6 bases and the J gene lost 11 bases, with 14 bases spanning the gap. Germline V gene lookup returns CDR1 DFQATT and CDR2 SNEGSKA (reference sequence). The CDR3 is 11 amino acids. CDR3 sequence reads: CSAHSLVQQFF. CDR3 DNA sequence: TGCAGTGCCCACTCCCTCGTCCAGCAGTTCTTC.

The rearrangement uses TRBV16 and TRBJ2-3, with 8 bases lining up with TRBD1. CDR1 is KGHSY, CDR2 FQNENV, per germline. The CDR3 runs to 16 residues. With 0 bases clipped from V and 4 bases from J, the junction kept 6 bases outside the gene matches. This CDR3 is CASSQSLQGAADTQYF. The CDR3 nucleotides read TGTGCCAGCAGCCAATCTCTCCAGGGGGCCGCAGATACGCAGTATTTT.

The chain links TRBV5-1 to TRBJ1-1, with D perhaps matching TRBD1 (5 bases). Germline V gives CDR1 SGHRS, CDR2 YFSETQ. The CDR3 has 16 amino acids. The V end lost 2 bases, the J end lost 6 bases, and 20 bases lay between the germline ends. CDR3 coding DNA: TGCGCCAGCAGCTTCCAGGGTGCGGTGGAAGGGTCTGAAGCTTTCTTT. As protein: CASSFQGAVEGSEAFF.

The chain's CDR3 is CASSPSTEQFF. DNA for the CDR3: TGTGCCAGCAGCCCGAGTACTGAGCAGTTCTTC. The chain is built from TRBV11-3 and TRBJ2-1; D is ambiguous. V lost 5 bases to trimming and J lost 9 bases, with 8 bases between them. Looked up from germline, CDR1 is SGHNT and CDR2 is YENEEA. CDR3 length equals 11 residues.

This chain joins TRBV7-8 and TRBJ1-1, with 11 bases matching TRBD1. V was pared by 4 bases and J by 3 bases, with 4 bases of the junction left unmatched. This CDR3 is 15 amino acids long. The V gene's germline CDR1 is SGHVS and CDR2 FQNEAQ. The CDR3 region is CASSSDRGRDTEAFF. CDR3 DNA: TGTGCCAGCAGCTCGGACAGGGGGCGTGACACTGAAGCTTTCTTT. Together with reference TRBV7-8 and TRBJ1-1, the CDR3 gives the full variable domain: GAGVSQSPRYKVAKRGQDVALRCDPISGHVSLFWYQQALGQGPEFLTYFQNEAQLDKSGLPSDRFFAERPEGSVSTLKIQRTQQEDSAVYLCASSSDRGRDTEAFFGQGTRLTVV.

J is TRBJ2-3 and V is TRBV29-1; D is unclear. CDR1 and CDR2 from the germline V gene are SQVTM and ANQGSEA. Trimming left V 7 bases short and J 4 bases short, with 18 bases between. CDR3 length equals 14 residues. CDR3: CSATQDLNADTQYF. Written as DNA, the CDR3 is TGCAGCGCCACTCAGGATTTGAATGCAGATACGCAGTATTTT.

The gene calls are TRBV5-1 and TRBJ2-3, with 8 bases fitting TRBD1. From germline, CDR1 is SGHRS and CDR2 YFSETQ. The junction had 6 bases not matched to a gene; V was cut back by 4 bases and J by 2 bases. The CDR3 runs to 15 residues. The CDR3, as DNA: TGCGCCAGCAGCGCTGGGACAGGTACCACAGATACGCAGTATTTT. It is translated as CASSAGTGTTDTQYF.

The chain couples TRBV4-3 to TRBJ1-2; TRBD1 might be the D (6 bases). Trimming pared 2 bases from V and 2 bases from J, leaving 12 bases between. This CDR3 region has 15 residues. Looked up from germline, CDR1 is LGHNA and CDR2 is YSLEER. The CDR3, as DNA: TGCGCCAGCAGCCAACAGGGGACAACAAACTATGGCTACACCTTC. It codes for CASSQQGTTNYGYTF.

The chain uses TRBV10-3 and TRBJ2-7; 7 nucleotides match TRBD2. Germline V gives CDR1 ENHRY, CDR2 SYGVKD. The CDR3 has 13 residues. Germline trimming cut 9 bases from V and 2 bases from J; bases unmatched to any gene: 7. The CDR3 sequence is CAMSSGVTYEQYF. The CDR3 region has the DNA TGTGCCATGTCTAGCGGAGTTACCTACGAGCAGTACTTC.

The table lists this clone with a count of one. The chain uses TRBV25-1 and TRBJ2-3; D not certain. V dropped 4 bases and J dropped 4 bases, with 15 bases sitting between them. Per germline, CDR1 MGHDK and CDR2 SYGVNS. The CDR3 extends over 15 amino acids. CDR3 sequence reads: CASSAVTGKPDTQYF. The CDR3 DNA is TGTGCCAGCAGTGCTGTCACGGGCAAGCCAGATACGCAGTATTTT.

V gene TRBV11-3 combines with J gene TRBJ2-1, with 7 bases identical to TRBD1. CDR1 is SGHNT, CDR2 YENEEA, per germline. This CDR3 comprises 15 residues. Trimming took 1 base from V and 5 from J; bases not matched to a gene: 5. In DNA form, the CDR3 reads TGTGCCAGCAGCTTAGGGTCTACAGGGGACAATGAGCAGTTCTTC. It yields the protein CASSLGSTGDNEQFF.

The chain carries TRBV28 and TRBJ1-1, with TRBD1 matching 8 bases. J lost 2 bases, V lost 6 bases, and 8 bases had no gene match. Germline-derived CDR1 and CDR2 are MDHEN and SYDVKM. The CDR3 has 15 amino acids. The CDR3 sequence: CASRAPGQVNTEAFF. In nucleotides, the CDR3 is TGTGCCAGCAGGGCCCCGGGACAGGTAAACACTGAAGCTTTCTTT.

This clone is a singleton in its sample. The chain combines TRBV4-1 with TRBJ2-3, with TRBD2 matching over 8 bases. The CDR3 totals 15 residues. Germline CDR1 MGHRA, CDR2 YSYEKL. Losses at the gene ends were 1 base for V and 7 bases for J; bases not matched to a gene: 7. The CDR3 protein is CASSQATGGQYTQYF. In nucleotides, the CDR3 is TGCGCCAGCAGCCAAGCAACGGGAGGGCAATATACGCAGTATTTT.

J is TRBJ2-7 and V is TRBV28; tentatively, D is TRBD1 or TRBD2 (5 bases each). Germline V gene sequence: CDR1 MDHEN, CDR2 SYDVKM. Between the trimmed V and J ends, which lost 5 bases and 2 bases, there was a span of 16 bases. This CDR3 comprises 15 residues. The CDR3 nucleotides read TGTGCCAGCAGTCGGGGACGGAACCCCACCTACGAGCAGTACTTC. This sequence encodes CASSRGRNPTYEQYF.